Following are 30 T cell receptor beta chains from one sample sequenced in a study of blood T cell repertoires in COVID-19. Assay: immunoSEQ multiplex PCR; the TCRdb copy retains only in-frame clones and omits some. This table holds about 150,000 clones, approximately 80% found once. Specimen: peripheral blood. The receptors were sampled from a woman aged 45 to 65 with acute or convalescent COVID-19.

The genes are TRBV7-3 and TRBJ2-1; D not resolved. The V gene's germline CDR1 is SGHTA and CDR2 FQGTGA. V lost 2 bases and J 8 bases, leaving 13 bases between the germline ends. This CDR3 spans 14 amino acids. In DNA, the CDR3 is TGTGCCAGCAGCTTATCAAGTCCCAGGCATGAGCAGTTCTTC. Encoded protein: CASSLSSPRHEQFF.

The chain carries TRBV5-1 and TRBJ2-7; 7 positions agree with TRBD2. V was clipped by 4 bases and J by 2 bases; unmatched bases: 6. Per the germline V gene, CDR1 is SGHRS and CDR2 is YFSETQ. The CDR3 length is 14 residues. The CDR3 spells CASSPREIAYEQYF. The CDR3 bases are TGCGCCAGCAGCCCGCGGGAGATCGCCTACGAGCAGTACTTC. The full variable domain, completed using reference TRBV5-1 and TRBJ2-7, is KAGVTQTPRYLIKTRGQQVTLSCSPISGHRSVSWYQQTPGQGLQFLFEYFSETQRNKGNFPGRFSGRQFSNSRSEMNVSTLELGDSALYLCASSPREIAYEQYFGPGTRLTVT.

The chain uses TRBV27 and TRBJ1-6; a weak D match, TRBD1 (5 bases). The CDR3 runs 13 residues. V was trimmed by 6 bases and J by 4 bases, leaving 7 bases between them. Germline V gene lookup returns CDR1 MNHEY and CDR2 SMNVEV (reference sequence). CDR3 region: CASRRGYNSPLHF. Here the CDR3 DNA reads TGTGCCAGCAGACGGGGGTATAATTCACCCCTCCACTTT.

This rearrangement joins TRBV7-2 to TRBJ1-6; 7 bases align to TRBD1. Trimming took 4 bases from V and 4 from J; bases not matched to a gene: 7. Germline V gives CDR1 SGHTA, CDR2 FQGNSA. The length of the CDR3 is 16 residues. The CDR3 protein is CASSSSQGSYNSPLHF. CDR3 bases: TGTGCCAGCAGCTCATCACAGGGGTCGTATAATTCACCCCTCCACTTT. The complete variable domain, with remaining parts taken from reference TRBV7-2 and TRBJ1-6, reads GAGVSQSPSNKVTEKGKDVELRCDPISGHTALYWYRQSLGQGLEFLIYFQGNSAPDKSGLPSDRFSAERTGGSVSTLTIQRTQQEDSAVYLCASSSSQGSYNSPLHFGNGTRLTVT.

The V gene is TRBV6-6, the J gene TRBJ1-4; the D is unclear. The V end was cut by 0 bases, the J end by 12 bases, with 8 bases between. CDR3 size: 12 residues. Germline values: CDR1 MNHNY, CDR2 SVGAGI (reference sequence). The CDR3 region has the DNA TGTGCCAGCAGTTACTCTGGGCAAGAACTGTTTTTT. This codes for CASSYSGQELFF.

This clone has only one observation. The chain links TRBV15 to TRBJ1-5, with D perhaps matching TRBD1 (6 bases). V shed 0 bases and J shed 4 bases, with 10 bases lying between them. The CDR3 is made up of 15 amino acids. The V gene's germline CDR1 is LNHNV and CDR2 YYDKDF (reference sequence). The chain's CDR3 is CATSRERTENQPQHF. DNA of the CDR3: TGTGCCACCAGCAGAGAGCGGACAGAGAATCAGCCCCAGCATTTT.

This clone came up a few times. The same CDR3 is also encoded by other DNA sequences in this sample. This chain joins TRBV28 and TRBJ2-7, with 12 bases aligning to TRBD1. This CDR3 is built from 15 residues. Germline V gene lookup returns CDR1 MDHEN and CDR2 SYDVKM. V shed 4 bases, J shed 4 bases, and the junction held 5 bases outside the gene matches. DNA of the CDR3: TGTGCCAGCAGTTCCCCGGGACAGGGGGCTTACGAGCAGTACTTC. Its translation is CASSSPGQGAYEQYF.

This clone appeared once. The chain employs TRBV5-1 and TRBJ1-2; no clear D. V was pared by 4 bases and J by 7 bases, with 17 bases between. The germline V gene has CDR1 SGHRS and CDR2 YFSETQ. CDR3 length: 14 amino acids. CDR3 in DNA: TGCGCCAGCAGCCCTCGGACCTTGGAGGGTGGCTACACCTTC. It is translated as CASSPRTLEGGYTF.

The chain combines TRBV5-5 with TRBJ1-2, with D possibly TRBD1 on 6 matching bases. CDR3 length equals 14 residues. Between the trimmed V and J ends, which lost 5 bases and 2 bases, there was a span of 13 bases. CDR1 and CDR2 (germline): SGHKS, YYEKEE (reference sequence). This CDR3 reads CASSWTQGNYGYTF. CDR3 nucleotide sequence: TGTGCCAGCAGTTGGACACAGGGAAACTATGGCTACACCTTC.

V gene TRBV15 combines with J gene TRBJ1-1; D remains ambiguous. CDR3 length: 16 amino acids. The germline V gene encodes CDR1 LNHNV and CDR2 YYDKDF (reference sequence). V dropped 0 bases and J dropped 3 bases, with 14 bases sitting between them. In nucleotides, the CDR3 is TGTGCCACCAGCAGAGAAGCTATACTTTTTGACACTGAAGCTTTCTTT. Protein product: CATSREAILFDTEAFF.

This clone was detected only once. The J gene is TRBJ2-1, the V gene TRBV28; TRBD2 is a possible D gene (6 bases). Germline V gene data show CDR1 as MDHEN and CDR2 as SYDVKM. V shed 4 bases and J shed 8 bases, with 18 bases lying between them. The CDR3 length is 15 residues. The CDR3 DNA follows: TGTGCCAGCAGTTCCCCGGGACGTAGCGGCGATGAGCAGTTCTTC. Translating it yields CASSSPGRSGDEQFF.

This chain uses TRBV19 with TRBJ1-4; tentative D call: TRBD1 (5 bases). The germline V gene encodes CDR1 LNHDA and CDR2 SQIVND (reference sequence). Trimming removed 7 bases from V and 8 bases from J, with 17 bases in between. CDR3 length equals 14 residues. The CDR3 nucleotides read TGTGCCAGTACCATCAGCCAGGGCGGCGAAAAACTGTTTTTT. Translated, it gives CASTISQGGEKLFF.

The chain recombines TRBV23-1 with TRBJ2-1; TRBD1 matches at 9 bases. TRBV23-1 is placed among ORFs of uncertain function. V was pared by 5 bases and J by 7 bases, with 12 bases of the junction left unmatched. The CDR3 length is 16 residues. CDR3: CASSTIIRTGVNEQFF. In nucleotides, the CDR3 is TGCGCCAGCAGTACAATTATTAGGACAGGGGTAAATGAGCAGTTCTTC.

This clone was counted once. This chain uses TRBV5-1 with TRBJ2-5; 9 positions match TRBD2. This CDR3 comprises 18 residues. Germline V gives CDR1 SGHRS, CDR2 YFSETQ. The V segment lost 1 base and the J segment 0 bases; nucleotides outside the gene matches: 10. CDR3 loop: CASSLQPSGVRYQETQYF. CDR3 DNA: TGCGCCAGCAGCTTGCAGCCTAGCGGGGTCAGGTACCAAGAGACCCAGTACTTC.

The genes are TRBV7-3 and TRBJ1-1; maybe TRBD1 (5 bases). The CDR3 extends over 14 amino acids. CDR1 is SGHTA and CDR2 is FQGTGA in the germline V gene. V lost 2 bases, J lost 3 bases, and 10 bases lay in between. CDR3 bases: TGTGCCAGCAGCTTACAGGGAGGAGACACTGAAGCTTTCTTT. Translating gives CASSLQGGDTEAFF.

The chain is built from TRBV6-5 and TRBJ2-7, with 10 bases identical to TRBD2. The V gene's germline CDR1 is MNHEY and CDR2 SVGAGI. The V segment lost 6 bases and the J segment 0 bases; nucleotides outside the gene matches: 5. CDR3 size: 15 residues. The CDR3 region has the DNA TGTGCCAGCAGGCGGACTAGCGGCAGCTCCTACGAGCAGTACTTC. This translates into CASRRTSGSSYEQYF.

This clone was found once. This sample includes further DNA sequences coding for the same CDR3. J is TRBJ1-2 and V is TRBV9, with TRBD1 matching 7 bases. Unmatched junction bases numbered 2, after V lost 3 bases and J lost 3 bases. The CDR3 totals 13 residues. Looked up from germline, CDR1 is SGDLS and CDR2 is YYNGEE. The CDR3 is CASSGQGDYGYTF. The CDR3 bases are TGTGCCAGCAGCGGGCAGGGGGACTATGGCTACACCTTC.

The chain has TRBV7-2 and TRBJ2-7, with 15 nucleotides matching TRBD2. The CDR3 loop spans 16 amino acids. V gave up 5 bases and J gave up 3 bases; unmatched junction bases: 5. Germline-derived CDR1 and CDR2 are SGHTA and FQGNSA. This CDR3 is CASSKGLAGGRYEQYF. The CDR3, as DNA: TGTGCCAGCAGCAAGGGACTAGCGGGGGGACGCTACGAGCAGTACTTC. The variable domain in full, with the rest retrieved from reference TRBV7-2 and TRBJ2-7, is GAGVSQSPSNKVTEKGKDVELRCDPISGHTALYWYRQSLGQGLEFLIYFQGNSAPDKSGLPSDRFSAERTGGSVSTLTIQRTQQEDSAVYLCASSKGLAGGRYEQYFGPGTRLTVT.

The chain uses TRBV12-3 or TRBV12-4 and TRBJ1-1; D unresolved. This CDR3 contains 13 residues. Trimming left V 2 bases short and J 7 bases short, with 11 bases between. The CDR3 region is CASSLQSADEAFF. The DNA for the CDR3 is TGTGCCAGCAGTTTACAAAGTGCGGATGAAGCTTTCTTT.

The rearrangement uses TRBV23-1 and TRBJ2-7; TRBD1 matches 9 bases. TRBV23-1 is sorted into the ORF group, with uncertain function. This CDR3 contains 16 residues. With V trimmed by 7 bases and J by 5 bases, 15 bases remained unmatched. The CDR3 region is CASNSGRDREYNEQYF. CDR3 sequence (DNA): TGCGCCAGCAACTCTGGCCGGGACAGGGAGTACAACGAGCAGTACTTC.

This clone was observed once. The V and J genes are TRBV7-8 and TRBJ2-3; TRBD2 is a possible D gene (5 bases). Trimming took off 4 bases at V and 2 bases at J, with 19 bases between the two ends. The CDR3 totals 17 residues. Germline-derived CDR1 and CDR2 are SGHVS and FQNEAQ. CDR3 amino acids: CASSSPVARATTDTQYF. The CDR3 bases are TGTGCCAGCAGCTCCCCAGTGGCGCGGGCTACCACAGATACGCAGTATTTT.

The rearrangement joins TRBV4-3 to TRBJ1-1; no definite D call. Germline V gene sequence: CDR1 LGHNA, CDR2 YSLEER. This CDR3 region has 14 residues. V was shortened by 1 base and J by 1 base, with 7 bases between the two germline ends. The CDR3 region is CASSQVSGNTEAFF. The DNA for the CDR3 is TGCGCCAGCAGCCAAGTCTCGGGGAACACTGAAGCTTTCTTT.

This clone has only one observation. The chain links TRBV13 to TRBJ2-5, with 9 bases lining up with TRBD2. CDR1 and CDR2 from the germline V gene are PRHDT and FYEKMQ (reference sequence). V gave up 2 bases and J gave up 4 bases; unmatched junction bases: 5. The CDR3 length is 15 residues. The CDR3 loop is CASSLWREGPETQYF. The DNA for the CDR3 is TGTGCCAGCAGCTTATGGCGGGAGGGCCCAGAGACCCAGTACTTC.

The chain has TRBV9 and TRBJ2-1; TRBD2 matches at 9 bases. CDR3 size: 18 residues. CDR1 and CDR2 from the germline V gene are SGDLS and YYNGEE. Losses at the gene ends were 0 bases for V and 5 bases for J; bases not matched to a gene: 12. The CDR3 protein is CASSVVPLAGVGDNEQFF. The CDR3 nucleotides are TGTGCCAGCAGCGTAGTACCTTTAGCGGGAGTAGGGGACAATGAGCAGTTCTTC. Complete variable domain (other parts from reference TRBV9 and TRBJ2-1): DSGVTQTPKHLITATGQRVTLRCSPRSGDLSVYWYQQSLDQGLQFLIQYYNGEERAKGNILERFSAQQFPDLHSELNLSSLELGDSALYFCASSVVPLAGVGDNEQFFGPGTRLTVL.

V and J are TRBV2 and TRBJ2-7; 7 nucleotides match TRBD2. Trimming at V came to 8 bases and at J to 2 bases, leaving 3 bases not matched to a gene. This CDR3 is 12 amino acids long. Germline CDR1 SNHLY, CDR2 FYNNEI. The CDR3 bases are TGTGCCAGCGGGGGAGGGACCTACGAGCAGTACTTC. It translates to CASGGGTYEQYF.

V and J are TRBV10-3 and TRBJ2-1; 9 positions match TRBD2. Germline lookup yields CDR1 ENHRY and CDR2 SYGVKD. The CDR3 covers 17 residues. After removal of 6 bases from V and 4 bases from J, the junction contained 13 bases not matched to a gene. As DNA, the CDR3 is TGTGCCATCAGCGAAATTCTTAGCGGGAGTCGGTACAATGAGCAGTTCTTC. Translating it yields CAISEILSGSRYNEQFF.

This clone appeared once. The CDR3 region has the DNA TGTGCCAGTCTAGACTGGAGCTCTGGAAACACCATATATTTT. Translated: CASLDWSSGNTIYF. The rearrangement uses TRBV28 and TRBJ1-3, with D unresolved. The CDR3 covers 14 residues. Germline V gene lookup returns CDR1 MDHEN and CDR2 SYDVKM. Trimming shortened V by 9 bases and J by 0 bases, and 12 bases separated the two germline ends.

J is TRBJ1-1 and V is TRBV20-1, with no clear D. There are 11 residues in the CDR3. V was pared by 6 bases and J by 5 bases, with 10 bases between. From germline, CDR1 is DFQATT and CDR2 SNEGSKA (reference sequence). The CDR3 sequence: CSAPTSTEAFF. In nucleotides, the CDR3 is TGCAGTGCCCCTACGAGTACTGAAGCTTTCTTT.

J is TRBJ1-4 and V is TRBV6-2 or TRBV6-3; D is unclear. Germline V lookup: CDR1 MNHEY, CDR2 SVGEGT. Trimming shortened V by 2 bases and J by 5 bases, and 12 bases separated the two germline ends. This CDR3 has 15 amino acids. CDR3 DNA sequence: TGTGCCAGCAGTTACGCCGTAGTTACGAATGAAAAACTGTTTTTT. Translated, it gives CASSYAVVTNEKLFF.

This clone has a handful of counts. V gene TRBV4-3 combines with J gene TRBJ1-4, with D hard to call. CDR3 size: 16 residues. The V end lost 0 bases, the J end lost 5 bases, and 13 bases lay between the germline ends. Germline assignment: CDR1 LGHNA and CDR2 YSLEER. The CDR3 spells CASSQDKARRNEKLFF. The CDR3 coding sequence is TGCGCCAGCAGCCAAGATAAGGCCAGGCGAAATGAAAAACTGTTTTTT.